This TCR beta chain was recovered during a study of identical twins. Study-wide results and caveats: Fewer insertions characterized abundant cord blood beta clonotypes, whereas memory repertoires showed none.

All donors were healthy, and all were Caucasian. Per the germline V gene, CDR1 is ENHRY and CDR2 is SYGVKD. After removal of 10 bases from V and 3 bases from J, the junction contained 6 bases not matched to a gene. The CDR3 is 13 amino acids. Unique molecular identifiers were present on cDNA, and template switching added a universal primer site. Each CDR3 protein is one row after TCRdb ran MiXCR on the 5' RACE reads. The data show a few hundred thousand distinct CDR3 sequences, approximately 14% seen once. This clonotype has just a few counts. Its antigen is as yet unknown. This sample was also put to use in a study of yellow fever vaccine responses in identical twins. Per that study: Reportedly, twins' vaccine T cell responses looked partly convergent and partly personalized.

The sequenced sample was CD4+ T cells sorted from blood. This receptor was taken from a woman between 18 and 29 years old in good health. The chain joins TRBV10-3 to TRBJ2-3, with TRBD1 identical over 8 bases. DNA of the CDR3: TGTGCCACCAGGACAGGGTTAACAGATACGCAGTATTTT. It translates to CATRTGLTDTQYF.